The 9 T cell receptor beta chains presented below share a single source sample, sequenced in a study of T cell responses to AZD1222 COVID-19 vaccine. Using immunoSEQ multiplex PCR, the repertoire was profiled, and TCRdb retains in-frame clones only, with some absent. The sample carries around 140,000 clones, 85% recorded once. The sequencing used peripheral blood, collected 28 days after the second dose of the MenACWY control vaccine. These receptors were obtained from an adult who received the MenACWY meningococcal vaccine as a control.

The gene calls are TRBV7-6 and TRBJ2-2, with 12 positions matching TRBD2. The CDR3 runs 16 residues. Per germline, CDR1 SGHVS and CDR2 FNYEAQ. V gave up 5 bases and J gave up 3 bases; unmatched junction bases: 4. CDR3 in DNA: TGTGCCAGCAGCGGACGACTAGCGGGGGACACCGGGGAGCTGTTTTTT. This codes for CASSGRLAGDTGELFF.

V is TRBV5-4 and J is TRBJ2-2; TRBD1 might be the D (6 bases). V was pared by 4 bases and J by 0 bases, with 13 bases between. The CDR3 runs to 16 residues. Per germline, CDR1 SGHNT and CDR2 YYREEE (reference sequence). The chain's CDR3 is CASSPTQGTNTGELFF. CDR3 DNA: TGTGCCAGCAGCCCAACCCAGGGGACGAACACCGGGGAGCTGTTTTTT.

The V call is TRBV5-4, the J call TRBJ1-4, with TRBD1 matching 7 bases. Germline values: CDR1 SGHNT, CDR2 YYREEE (reference sequence). After removal of 2 bases from V and 6 bases from J, the junction contained 4 bases not matched to a gene. The CDR3 has 14 amino acids. In DNA form, the CDR3 reads TGTGCCAGCAGCTTCGGGCAGGGGGATGAAAAACTGTTTTTT. Its protein is CASSFGQGDEKLFF.

This clone has just one count. The V and J genes are TRBV4-1 and TRBJ2-6; a possible D gene is TRBD2 (5 bases). V gave up 6 bases and J gave up 4 bases, with 7 bases separating them. The germline gives CDR1 MGHRA, CDR2 YSYEKL. The length of the CDR3 is 13 residues. The CDR3 loop is CASRGSGANVLTF. CDR3 nucleotide sequence: TGCGCCAGCAGGGGGAGCGGGGCCAACGTCCTGACTTTC.

This clone was counted between two and nine times. This sequence joins TRBV7-9 and TRBJ1-2, with TRBD1 matching over 7 bases. J gave up 5 bases and V 6 bases, and 21 bases lay outside the gene matches. Germline CDR1 SEHNR, CDR2 FQNEAQ (reference sequence). There are 18 residues in the CDR3. Written as DNA, the CDR3 is TGTGCCAGCAGACCGAAAAGCCGGGACAGAGGACCTGATTATGGCTACACCTTC. This encodes CASRPKSRDRGPDYGYTF.

This clone was counted once. The chain links TRBV13 to TRBJ2-5, with a tentative D call TRBD2 (5 bases). Trimming removed 5 bases at V and 5 bases at J, with 15 bases between. This CDR3 contains 14 residues. Germline-derived CDR1 and CDR2 are PRHDT and FYEKMQ (reference sequence). DNA of the CDR3: TGTGCCAGCAGCCATCTGAGAGGGATTGAGACCCAGTACTTC. This codes for CASSHLRGIETQYF.

The chain uses TRBV25-1 and TRBJ2-5; D is possibly TRBD2 (5 bases). Trimming took 2 bases from V and 3 from J, leaving 13 bases between them. Per the germline V gene, CDR1 is MGHDK and CDR2 is SYGVNS. The CDR3 is made up of 15 amino acids. The CDR3 DNA is TGTGCCAGCAGTGAAATGAGGAGGCGGGAAGAGACCCAGTACTTC. Translation: CASSEMRRREETQYF.

This sequence joins TRBV19 and TRBJ2-5; perhaps TRBD1 as D (6 bases). The CDR3 runs 16 residues. V was clipped by 3 bases and J by 8 bases, with 22 bases between them. CDR1 and CDR2 (germline): LNHDA, SQIVND (reference sequence). CDR3 DNA sequence: TGTGCCAGTAGTATCCCCCAGGGGACAAGCAAGGGAACCCAGTACTTC. Translation: CASSIPQGTSKGTQYF.

J is TRBJ2-3 and V is TRBV5-1; no definite D call. In germline, CDR1 is SGHRS, CDR2 YFSETQ. V was trimmed by 2 bases and J by 2 bases, leaving 3 bases between them. CDR3 length: 12 amino acids. CDR3 nucleotide sequence: TGCGCCAGCAGCTTCTACACAGATACGCAGTATTTT. It yields the protein CASSFYTDTQYF.